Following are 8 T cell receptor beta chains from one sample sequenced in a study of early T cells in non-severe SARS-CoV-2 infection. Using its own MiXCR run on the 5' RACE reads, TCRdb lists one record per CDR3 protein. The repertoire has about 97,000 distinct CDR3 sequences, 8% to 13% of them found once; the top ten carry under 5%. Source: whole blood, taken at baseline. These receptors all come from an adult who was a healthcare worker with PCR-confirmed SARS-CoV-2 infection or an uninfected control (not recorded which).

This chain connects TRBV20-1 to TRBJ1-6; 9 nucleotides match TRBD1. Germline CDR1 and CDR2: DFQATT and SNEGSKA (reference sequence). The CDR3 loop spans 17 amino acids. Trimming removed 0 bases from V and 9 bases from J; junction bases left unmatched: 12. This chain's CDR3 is CSARDGTGGAVSSPLHF. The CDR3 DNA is TGCAGTGCTAGAGATGGCACAGGGGGCGCCGTGAGTTCACCCCTCCACTTT.

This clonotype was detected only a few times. CDR3: CASSDTAYEQYF. The CDR3 DNA reads as TGCGCCAGCAGTGACACTGCCTACGAGCAGTACTTC. This sequence joins TRBV10-1 and TRBJ2-7; D uncertain. The germline V gene encodes CDR1 WNHNN and CDR2 SYGVQD (reference sequence). The V and J ends lost 3 bases and 2 bases respectively, with 5 bases between them. This CDR3 has 12 amino acids.

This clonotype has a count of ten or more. The CDR3 DNA is TGTGCCAGCGGGGATCAAAACACCATATATTTT. As protein: CASGDQNTIYF. J is TRBJ1-3 and V is TRBV3-1; D call uncertain. Germline CDR1 reads LGHDT; CDR2 reads YNNKEL (reference sequence). The CDR3 has 11 residues. The germline V and J ends were trimmed by 8 bases and 6 bases, with 8 bases remaining between them.

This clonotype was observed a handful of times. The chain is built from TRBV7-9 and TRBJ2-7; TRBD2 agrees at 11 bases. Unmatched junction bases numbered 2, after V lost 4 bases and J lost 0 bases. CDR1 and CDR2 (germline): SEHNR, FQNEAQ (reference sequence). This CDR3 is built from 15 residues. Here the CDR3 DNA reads TGTGCCAGCAGCTCGGGACTAGCGGCCTCCTACGAGCAGTACTTC. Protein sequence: CASSSGLAASYEQYF.

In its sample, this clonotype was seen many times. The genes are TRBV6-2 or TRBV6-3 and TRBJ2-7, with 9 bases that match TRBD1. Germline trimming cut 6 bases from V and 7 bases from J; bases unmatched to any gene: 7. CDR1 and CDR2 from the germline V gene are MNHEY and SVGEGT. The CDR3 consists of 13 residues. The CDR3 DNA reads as TGTGCCAGCAGCCGGACAGGGGAGCGTGAGCAGTACTTC. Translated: CASSRTGEREQYF.

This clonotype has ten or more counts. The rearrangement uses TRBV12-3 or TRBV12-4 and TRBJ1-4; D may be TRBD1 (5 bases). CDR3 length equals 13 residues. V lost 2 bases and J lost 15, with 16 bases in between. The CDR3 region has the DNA TGTGCCAGCAGTTTAACGGAAGGGGCTCCCATGTTTTTT. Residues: CASSLTEGAPMFF.

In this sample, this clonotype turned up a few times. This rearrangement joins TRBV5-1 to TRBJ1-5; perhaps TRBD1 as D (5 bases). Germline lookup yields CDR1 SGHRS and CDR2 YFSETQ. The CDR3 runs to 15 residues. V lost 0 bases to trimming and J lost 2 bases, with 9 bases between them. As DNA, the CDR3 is TGCGCCAGCAGCTTGGAGGGGACCCGCAATCAGCCCCAGCATTTT. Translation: CASSLEGTRNQPQHF.

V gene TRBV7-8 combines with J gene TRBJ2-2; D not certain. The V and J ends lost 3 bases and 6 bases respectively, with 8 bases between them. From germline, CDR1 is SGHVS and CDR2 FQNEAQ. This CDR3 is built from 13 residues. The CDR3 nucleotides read TGTGCCAGCAGCTTCTCAAGATCCGGGGAGCTGTTTTTT. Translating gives CASSFSRSGELFF.